This T cell receptor beta chain was sequenced during a study of blood T cell repertoires in COVID-19. Whole-study context: Sites across the United States, Italy and Spain contributed samples from acute and convalescent COVID-19. PBMCs, B-cell-depleted T cells, or T cells provided the cDNA or gDNA that made up the material.

The V and J ends lost 8 bases and 2 bases, in that order; junction bases with no gene match: 8. Germline lookup yields CDR1 LGHDT and CDR2 YNNKEL (reference sequence). The length of the CDR3 is 14 residues. Original processing notes: Amplification of reference gene primers provided the estimated nucleated cell counts. Clones were sequenced by immunoSEQ multiplex PCR, and TCRdb holds only the in-frame ones, with some missing. The V and J calls and the clone size are those of that table, but D and trimming were determined from the DNA. The sample consists of 220,000 or so clones, around nine tenths of them appearing once.

This clonotype was obtained from a man aged 55-75 years who had recovered from COVID-19. Source material: peripheral blood. The genes are TRBV3-1 (or the pseudogene TRBV3-2) and TRBJ1-1; 7 bases align to TRBD1. CDR3 in DNA: TGTGCCAGCGCCCCAGGGGACAGAAACACTGAAGCTTTCTTT. This sequence encodes CASAPGDRNTEAFF.